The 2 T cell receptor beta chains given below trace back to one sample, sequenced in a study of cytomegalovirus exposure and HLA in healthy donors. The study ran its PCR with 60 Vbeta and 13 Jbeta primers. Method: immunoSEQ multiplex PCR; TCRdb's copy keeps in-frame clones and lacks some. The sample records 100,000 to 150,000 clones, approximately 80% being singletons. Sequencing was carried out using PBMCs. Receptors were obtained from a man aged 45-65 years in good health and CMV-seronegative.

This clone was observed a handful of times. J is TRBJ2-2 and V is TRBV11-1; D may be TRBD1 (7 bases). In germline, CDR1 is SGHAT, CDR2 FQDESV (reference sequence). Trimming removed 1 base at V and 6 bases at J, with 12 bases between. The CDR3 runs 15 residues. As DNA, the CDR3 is TGTGCCAGCAGCTTAGGTGGCAGGGGGGCCGGGGAGCTGTTTTTT. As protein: CASSLGGRGAGELFF. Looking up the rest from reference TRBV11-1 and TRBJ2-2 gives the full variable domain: EAEVAQSPRYKITEKSQAVAFWCDPISGHATLYWYRQILGQGPELLVQFQDESVVDDSQLPKDRFSAERLKGVDSTLKIQPAELGDSAMYLCASSLGGRGAGELFFGEGSRLTVL.

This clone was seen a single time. The CDR3 spells CSVLTGPYEQYF. Written as DNA, the CDR3 is TGCAGCGTATTGACAGGTCCCTACGAGCAGTACTTC. The gene calls are TRBV29-1 and TRBJ2-7; D might be TRBD1 (6 bases). The germline CDR1 and CDR2 sequences are SQVTM and ANQGSEA. Trimming shortened V by 6 bases and J by 2 bases, and 11 bases separated the two germline ends. The CDR3 loop spans 12 amino acids.